This entry is about one T cell receptor (beta chain). This record belongs to a study of blood T cell repertoires in COVID-19. Study-wide context: Whether acute or convalescent, the COVID-19 samples came from the United States, Italy and Spain.

The assay was immunoSEQ multiplex PCR, and TCRdb's table has in-frame clones only and misses some. The table has about 150,000 clones, 80% to 90% seen once; the top ten hold approximately 2.8%. From germline, CDR1 is MNHEY and CDR2 SVGAGI. V was shortened by 6 bases and J by 4 bases, with 12 bases between the two germline ends. CDR3 size: 13 residues. The sequence derives from an older woman with active COVID-19. The rearrangement joins TRBV6-5 to TRBJ1-2; D might be TRBD1 (5 bases). The sample consisted of peripheral blood. DNA for the CDR3: TGTGCCAGCAGCCGCGGGGCAGTCTATGGCTACACCTTC. Amino acid sequence: CASSRGAVYGYTF.